This TCR beta chain appears in the sequencing data of a study of shared clonotypes between healthy human individuals. Study-wide findings and caveats: It was the few donors that limited the genetic and exposure-history diversity represented.

Note on this clone: Its matching antigen is unknown.

Trimming removed 3 bases at V and 11 bases at J, with 16 bases between. CDR3 length equals 13 residues. The germline V gene encodes CDR1 LNHDA and CDR2 SQIVND (reference sequence). Deep level was the assay's run setting. Genomic DNA per cell subset filled all wells of several immunoSEQ plates. Sequencing was performed with immunoSEQ multiplex PCR; in TCRdb, only in-frame clones are kept and a portion is missing. The profile shows approximately 2.1 million clones, over 85% of them singletons. The chain combines TRBV19 with TRBJ1-1; D not certain. The sample consisted of naive CD4+ T cells from PBMCs. Subset here: CD45RA+ positively selected. This TCR came from a man between 18 and 29 years old in good health. Some clones in this sample may be carry-over from other donors' samples. The CDR3 here is CASSISLVERAFF. The CDR3 nucleotides are TGTGCCAGTAGTATCTCCCTAGTGGAGAGGGCTTTCTTT.